This TCR beta chain came from a study of T cell responses to AZD1222 COVID-19 vaccine. Study-level points and caveats: Seropositive status at baseline applied to only a handful of AZD1222 recipients. Unmutated regions of variants are reportedly targeted by nearly half of spike-specific TCRs.

Regarding this clone: The target antigen is unknown.

This CDR3 contains 13 residues. Trimming took off 0 bases at V and 9 bases at J, with 9 bases between the two ends. Germline CDR1 SGHRS, CDR2 YFSETQ. Repertoires were generated with immunoSEQ multiplex PCR, while TCRdb's copy carries only in-frame clones and drops some. The sample lists around 200,000 clones, 88% occurring once. Pooling covered second doses at about 4 or about 12 weeks. This TCR was recovered from an adult who received the AZD1222 COVID-19 vaccine. Here the sequenced sample was peripheral blood, taken 28 days after the second AZD1222 dose. The chain employs TRBV5-1 and TRBJ2-2; TRBD1 might be the D (5 bases). Here the CDR3 reads CASSLELGRELFF. Here the CDR3 DNA reads TGCGCCAGCAGCTTGGAGTTGGGGCGGGAGCTGTTTTTT. The full variable domain, its missing parts supplied by reference TRBV5-1 and TRBJ2-2, is KAGVTQTPRYLIKTRGQQVTLSCSPISGHRSVSWYQQTPGQGLQFLFEYFSETQRNKGNFPGRFSGRQFSNSRSEMNVSTLELGDSALYLCASSLELGRELFFGEGSRLTVL.